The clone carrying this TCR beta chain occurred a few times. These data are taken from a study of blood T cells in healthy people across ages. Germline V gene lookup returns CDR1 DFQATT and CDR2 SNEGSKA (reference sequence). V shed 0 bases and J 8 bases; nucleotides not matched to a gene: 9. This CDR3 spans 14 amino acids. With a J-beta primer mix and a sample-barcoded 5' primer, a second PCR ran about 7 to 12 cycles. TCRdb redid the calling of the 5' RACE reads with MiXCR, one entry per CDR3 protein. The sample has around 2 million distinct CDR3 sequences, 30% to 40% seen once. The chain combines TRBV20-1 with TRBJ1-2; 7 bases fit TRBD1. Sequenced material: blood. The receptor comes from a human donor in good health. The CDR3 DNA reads TGCAGTGCTAGAGAACGGACAGGACCCCACGGCTACACCTTC. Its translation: CSARERTGPHGYTF.